These 8 T cell receptor beta chains originate from one sample sequenced in a study of CD8+ T cells in alopecia areata. The authors extracted RNA and reverse transcribed it into cDNA as the sequencing template. Using immunoSEQ multiplex PCR, the repertoire was profiled, and TCRdb retains in-frame clones only, with some absent. The sample lists roughly 210,000 clones, less than 45% occurring once. Treatment defined: oral pan-JAK inhibitor, 5-10 mg twice daily. Source: CD4+ T cells sorted from blood, taken around week 36, from a patient treated with tofacitinib. Receptors were obtained from a human donor with alopecia areata.

The rearrangement links TRBV11-2 to TRBJ2-3; 9 bases are a match to TRBD1. The CDR3 sequence is 15 residues long. J lost 2 bases, V lost 4 bases, and 4 bases had no gene match. Germline V gene lookup returns CDR1 SGHAT and CDR2 FQNNGV. The CDR3 bases are TGTGCCAGCAGCTCGACAGGGGGAAACACAGATACGCAGTATTTT. Translation gives CASSSTGGNTDTQYF.

The chain carries TRBV5-6 and TRBJ1-2; 7 positions agree with TRBD1. The CDR3 has 15 residues. Germline lookup yields CDR1 SGHDT and CDR2 YYEEEE. The trim removed 4 bases at V and 1 base at J, leaving 7 bases unmatched. CDR3 nucleotides: TGTGCCAGCAGCCGGGGGGACAGAGTTAACTATGGCTACACCTTC. Amino acids: CASSRGDRVNYGYTF.

Concerning this clone: A much larger clone sits a single nucleotide away, making a read error possible. Within the sample, other DNA sequences also encode this same CDR3. The DNA for the CDR3 is TGTGCCAGCAGTGCCTACAATGAGCAGTTCTTC. Protein sequence: CASSAYNEQFF. V is TRBV25-1 and J is TRBJ2-1; D is unresolved. The ends were cut back, 4 bases at V and 2 bases at J, with 0 bases in the middle. The CDR3 extends over 11 amino acids. Germline values: CDR1 MGHDK, CDR2 SYGVNS. The variable domain in full, with the rest retrieved from reference TRBV25-1 and TRBJ2-1, is EADIYQTPRYLVIGTGKKITLECSQTMGHDKMYWYQQDPGMELHLIHYSYGVNSTEKGDLSSESTVSRIRTEHFPLTLESARPSHTSQYLCASSAYNEQFFGPGTRLTVL.

The chain is built from TRBV5-4 and TRBJ1-4, with TRBD1 identical over 8 bases. Germline V gene data show CDR1 as SGHNT and CDR2 as YYREEE (reference sequence). The CDR3 runs 15 residues. V gave up 3 bases and J gave up 8 bases; unmatched junction bases: 9. CDR3 amino acids: CASSSSGQAGEKLFF. CDR3 nucleotide sequence: TGTGCCAGCAGCTCGTCGGGACAGGCGGGGGAAAAACTGTTTTTT.

This clone occurred once. The CDR3 here is CASSTPGGDGELFF. The CDR3 coding sequence is TGTGCCAGCAGCACCCCCGGGGGCGACGGGGAGCTGTTTTTT. This chain links TRBV7-7 with TRBJ2-2, with D perhaps matching TRBD1 or TRBD2 (6 bases each). This CDR3 has 14 amino acids. In germline, CDR1 is SSHAT, CDR2 FNYEAQ (reference sequence). Trimming pared 5 bases from V and 7 bases from J, leaving 14 bases between.

This chain joins TRBV9 and TRBJ2-1; possibly TRBD2 for D (6 bases). The CDR3 has 12 residues. Trimming removed 4 bases from V and 7 bases from J, with 9 bases in between. CDR1 and CDR2 (germline): SGDLS, YYNGEE. CDR3 in DNA: TGTGCCAGCAGCTTTGGACTAAATGAGCAGTTCTTC. Residues: CASSFGLNEQFF.

This clone was seen a few times. This chain links TRBV7-2 with TRBJ2-2; 8 nucleotides match TRBD2. CDR1 is SGHTA and CDR2 is FQGNSA in the germline V gene. CDR3 length: 16 amino acids. V trimming: 5 bases; J trimming: 5 bases; junction bases outside the gene matches: 10. The CDR3 here is CASSPRSAGETGELFF. DNA of the CDR3: TGTGCCAGCAGCCCTAGGTCAGCGGGAGAAACCGGGGAGCTGTTTTTT.

V usage is TRBV5-4 and J usage is TRBJ1-3; a weak D match, TRBD1 (5 bases). This CDR3 contains 13 residues. Germline V gene lookup returns CDR1 SGHNT and CDR2 YYREEE (reference sequence). V was cut by 4 bases and J by 3 bases, with 8 bases left in between. This CDR3 reads CASSPGDGNTIYF. DNA for the CDR3: TGTGCCAGCAGCCCGGGGGATGGAAACACCATATATTTT.